These 16 T cell receptor beta chains share one sample of origin, sequenced in a study of blood T cells in healthy people across ages. Then a second PCR, running roughly 6 to 12 cycles, was carried out with a sample-barcoded 5' primer and a J-beta primer mix. Using its own MiXCR run on the 5' RACE reads, TCRdb lists one record per CDR3 protein. The profile shows around 900,000 distinct CDR3 sequences, roughly 50% of them singletons. The sample taken for sequencing was blood. The receptors stem from a woman aged 55-69 years in good health.

This clonotype appeared many times. V is TRBV5-1 and J is TRBJ1-2, with D uncertain. The CDR3 length is 14 residues. Trimming pared 4 bases from V and 0 bases from J, leaving 10 bases between. Germline V gene lookup returns CDR1 SGHRS and CDR2 YFSETQ. The CDR3 DNA is TGCGCCAGCAGCCTAGGACCTTCTAACTATGGCTACACCTTC. The encoded protein is CASSLGPSNYGYTF.

In DNA form, the CDR3 reads TGCAGTGCTAGAGCAGGGGAAGGGAGCAATCAGCCCCAGCATTTT. Translation: CSARAGEGSNQPQHF. V is TRBV20-1 and J is TRBJ1-5; D possibly corresponds to TRBD1 (6 bases). CDR3 length equals 15 residues. Looked up from germline, CDR1 is DFQATT and CDR2 is SNEGSKA (reference sequence). Between the trimmed V and J ends, which lost 1 base and 1 base, there was a span of 11 bases.

A few counts support this clonotype. The rearrangement joins TRBV27 to TRBJ2-3; TRBD2 aligns across 8 bases. CDR1 and CDR2 from the germline V gene are MNHEY and SMNVEV (reference sequence). The J segment lost 3 bases and the V segment lost 6 bases, leaving 5 bases of the junction unmatched. CDR3 length: 14 amino acids. The CDR3 is CASSEREWTDTQYF. CDR3 in DNA: TGTGCCAGCAGCGAGCGGGAGTGGACAGATACGCAGTATTTT.

The chain combines TRBV4-1 with TRBJ2-1; no firm D call. The V end was cut by 0 bases, the J end by 5 bases, with 5 bases between. Germline CDR1 and CDR2: MGHRA and YSYEKL. This CDR3 comprises 13 residues. Here the CDR3 reads CASSQELNNEQFF. The CDR3 DNA sequence: TGCGCCAGCAGCCAAGAACTCAACAATGAGCAGTTCTTC.

The V gene is TRBV12-3 or TRBV12-4, the J gene TRBJ2-5; TRBD2 matches 14 bases. The junction had 14 bases not matched to a gene; V was cut back by 6 bases and J by 11 bases. The CDR3 runs to 16 residues. The CDR3: CASSYDPGLAGVEQYF. The CDR3 coding sequence is TGTGCCAGCAGCTATGATCCGGGACTAGCGGGAGTTGAGCAGTACTTC.

The chain couples TRBV20-1 to TRBJ2-3, with TRBD2 matching over 8 bases. V dropped 6 bases and J dropped 3; count of bases not matched to a gene: 11. Per germline, CDR1 DFQATT and CDR2 SNEGSKA (reference sequence). The CDR3 is made up of 15 amino acids. The CDR3 sequence: CSASRAGGMTDTQYF. In DNA, the CDR3 is TGCAGTGCCAGTAGGGCGGGAGGTATGACAGATACGCAGTATTTT.

V and J are TRBV6-1 and TRBJ2-5; no definite D call. The CDR3 contains 13 residues. Trimming took off 6 bases at V and 2 bases at J, with 10 bases between the two ends. Germline CDR1 MNHNS, CDR2 SASEGT. CDR3 sequence (DNA): TGTGCCAGCAGCAACTCCCCTCAAGAGACCCAGTACTTC. It codes for CASSNSPQETQYF.

In this sample, this clonotype turned up a few times. The V call is TRBV27, the J call TRBJ2-1; the match to TRBD2 covers 11 bases. This CDR3 contains 15 residues. V lost 7 bases, J lost 7 bases, and 9 bases stayed unmatched. Germline V lookup: CDR1 MNHEY, CDR2 SMNVEV (reference sequence). The CDR3 DNA reads as TGTGCCAGCAACAAACTAGCGGGAGTTGGTAATGAGCAGTTCTTC. Translating gives CASNKLAGVGNEQFF.

This clonotype showed up just a few times. The V gene is TRBV2, the J gene TRBJ2-1, with 10 nucleotides matching TRBD2. This CDR3 spans 15 amino acids. Germline CDR1 and CDR2: SNHLY and FYNNEI. Unmatched junction bases numbered 5, after V lost 3 bases and J lost 6 bases. DNA for the CDR3: TGTGCCAGCAGTGAGGTACTAGCGGGACCCAATGAGCAGTTCTTC. It translates to CASSEVLAGPNEQFF.

The chain links TRBV2 to TRBJ1-5; D gene uncertain. The CDR3 sequence is 13 residues long. V was shortened by 7 bases and J by 1 base, with 8 bases between the two germline ends. Germline assignment: CDR1 SNHLY and CDR2 FYNNEI. The CDR3, as DNA: TGTGCCAGCAAACAGAGCAGCAATCAGCCCCAGCATTTT. Protein sequence: CASKQSSNQPQHF.

The chain recombines TRBV12-3 or TRBV12-4 with TRBJ2-7; D remains ambiguous. Trimming removed 7 bases at V and 4 bases at J, with 11 bases between. The CDR3 is 12 amino acids. The CDR3 loop is CASKGNQYEQYF. The DNA of the CDR3 is TGTGCCAGCAAGGGCAACCAATACGAGCAGTACTTC.

The CDR3 region has the DNA TGTGCCAGCAGCCCGGGGGGAGGGGCCCTTAGGGATGAGCAGTTCTTC. This gives the protein CASSPGGGALRDEQFF. This rearrangement joins TRBV7-2 to TRBJ2-1; 7 bases align to TRBD2. This CDR3 comprises 16 residues. Per the germline V gene, CDR1 is SGHTA and CDR2 is FQGNSA. V was pared by 5 bases and J by 8 bases, with 15 bases of the junction left unmatched.

The chain is built from TRBV7-2 and TRBJ1-4; D may be TRBD1 (5 bases). Trimming took 1 base from V and 5 from J, leaving 11 bases between them. The CDR3 is 15 amino acids. Germline CDR1 is SGHTA and CDR2 is FQGNSA. This CDR3 is CASSLGDGDNEKLFF. The CDR3 DNA sequence: TGTGCCAGCAGCTTAGGCGACGGGGACAATGAAAAACTGTTTTTT.

This chain uses TRBV29-1 with TRBJ1-3; 9 bases map to TRBD1. This CDR3 has 15 amino acids. Germline trimming cut 7 bases from V and 0 bases from J; bases unmatched to any gene: 7. In germline, CDR1 is SQVTM, CDR2 ANQGSEA. In DNA form, the CDR3 reads TGCAGCGCCCGGACAGGGGCGACCTCTGGAAACACCATATATTTT. This sequence encodes CSARTGATSGNTIYF. Supplemented by reference TRBV29-1 and TRBJ1-3, the full variable domain reads SAVISQKPSRDICQRGTSLTIQCQVDSQVTMMFWYRQQPGQSLTLIATANQGSEATYESGFVIDKFPISRPNLTFSTLTVSNMSPEDSSIYLCSARTGATSGNTIYFGEGSWLTVV.

This rearrangement joins TRBV7-9 to TRBJ1-2; D is undetermined. The germline gives CDR1 SEHNR, CDR2 FQNEAQ (reference sequence). The CDR3 covers 15 residues. Deletions cut 6 bases from V and 6 bases from J, with 20 bases between. Here the CDR3 DNA reads TGTGCCAGCAGACCCCGGGAGGCCAATCCAGATGGCTACACCTTC. This encodes CASRPREANPDGYTF.

This clonotype has only a few counts. The chain couples TRBV7-9 to TRBJ2-5; 7 nucleotides match TRBD2. This CDR3 is 17 amino acids long. Germline V gives CDR1 SEHNR, CDR2 FQNEAQ (reference sequence). J lost 5 bases, V lost 0 bases, and 12 bases had no gene match. CDR3 sequence: CASSLALRLAVRETQYF. In nucleotides, the CDR3 is TGTGCCAGCAGCTTAGCCTTACGACTAGCAGTAAGGGAGACCCAGTACTTC.